Following are 21 T cell receptor beta chains from one sample sequenced in a study of Ad26.COV2.S vaccination and SARS-CoV-2 variants listed by TCRdb under 2021. Library method: the immunoSEQ multiplex PCR assay. Here the immuneACCESS table is served through TCRdb, limited to in-frame sequences with V and J called. Missing clones are a known gap in these copies; in checked studies unresolved V genes cover under half, and the rest lacks a known reason. Counted in this sample were hundreds of thousands of clones; 80% to 90% of them appeared once. The ten largest clonotypes hold roughly 1.5% of the sample. The treatment or condition label, as the study defines it: roughly 18 received Ad26.COV2.S at low or high dose, single or two shots; roughly 5 received placebo; per-sample allocation not given. Repertoires of vaccine and placebo recipients were sequenced from samples taken on day 63 after the first injection.

This specimen was peripheral blood, taken in a trial of Ad26.COV2.S vaccine versus placebo. Receptors originate from a person aged 18 to 65 who received the Ad26.COV2.S COVID-19 vaccine or a placebo.

This rearrangement joins TRBV7-9 to TRBJ1-4; D uncertain. In germline, CDR1 is SEHNR, CDR2 FQNEAQ (reference sequence). Trimming took 1 base from V and 4 from J, leaving 7 bases between them. There are 14 residues in the CDR3. CDR3 bases: TGTGCCAGCAGCTTAGAGCAAGTTAATGAAAAACTGTTTTTT. Amino acid sequence: CASSLEQVNEKLFF.

In DNA form, the CDR3 reads TGTGCCAGCAGGCAGACAGGGTCGACCTACGAGCAGTACTTC. This encodes CASRQTGSTYEQYF. This chain links TRBV6-6 with TRBJ2-7, with 7 positions matching TRBD1. The trim removed 6 bases at V and 2 bases at J, leaving 7 bases unmatched. This CDR3 contains 14 residues. CDR1 MNHNY and CDR2 SVGAGI come from the germline V gene (reference sequence).

The chain couples TRBV7-8 to TRBJ2-1; 8 nucleotides line up with TRBD2. The CDR3 is 16 amino acids. The ends lost 0 bases at V and 2 bases at J; junction bases unmatched: 3. Germline-derived CDR1 and CDR2 are SGHVS and FQNEAQ. Here the CDR3 DNA reads TGTGCCAGCAGCTTAGCATCGGGGGGGGCCTACAATGAGCAGTTCTTC. Translating gives CASSLASGGAYNEQFF.

The chain uses TRBV7-6 and TRBJ1-1, with unresolved D. Germline V gene lookup returns CDR1 SGHVS and CDR2 FNYEAQ. The CDR3 totals 13 residues. V was shortened by 3 bases and J by 1 base, with 6 bases between the two germline ends. The CDR3 reads CASSFSENTEAFF. Written as DNA, the CDR3 is TGTGCCAGCAGCTTTTCAGAGAACACTGAAGCTTTCTTT.

J is TRBJ2-3 and V is TRBV7-2, with 7 bases that match TRBD2. The germline gives CDR1 SGHTA, CDR2 FQGNSA. V lost 2 bases, J lost 1 base, and 9 bases stayed unmatched. This CDR3 contains 17 residues. As DNA, the CDR3 is TGTGCCAGCAGCTTAAGGGAGGAGCGGGATGGCACAGATACGCAGTATTTT. Protein: CASSLREERDGTDTQYF.

The chain combines TRBV6-6 with TRBJ1-1, with TRBD1 as a possible D gene (5 bases). Deletions cut 8 bases from V and 3 bases from J, with 16 bases between. The CDR3 sequence is 14 residues long. The germline CDR1 and CDR2 sequences are MNHNY and SVGAGI (reference sequence). This CDR3 reads CASVRDVGYTEAFF. CDR3 bases: TGTGCCAGCGTAAGGGACGTGGGGTACACTGAAGCTTTCTTT.

The chain is built from TRBV10-3 and TRBJ1-3; possible D gene TRBD1, 5 bases. The CDR3 runs to 14 residues. The V end lost 4 bases, the J end lost 0 bases, and 7 bases lay between the germline ends. Germline V CDR1 and CDR2: ENHRY, SYGVKD. CDR3 residues: CAISGTHSGNTIYF. CDR3 sequence (DNA): TGTGCCATCAGTGGGACACACTCTGGAAACACCATATATTTT.

The rearrangement joins TRBV5-1 to TRBJ2-7; possible D gene TRBD1, 6 bases. The CDR3 length is 15 residues. Looked up from germline, CDR1 is SGHRS and CDR2 is YFSETQ. The ends were cut back, 1 base at V and 0 bases at J, with 11 bases in the middle. The CDR3 protein is CASSLSQGNSYEQYF. The CDR3 DNA reads TGCGCCAGCAGCTTGTCCCAGGGGAACTCCTACGAGCAGTACTTC.

This clone was detected only once. This chain joins TRBV5-8 and TRBJ1-1; tentatively, D is TRBD1 (6 bases). The CDR3 sequence is 14 residues long. Trimming cost V 2 bases and J 1 base, with 9 bases left between them. Looked up from germline, CDR1 is SGHTS and CDR2 is YDEGEE. The DNA for the CDR3 is TGTGCCAGCAGCTTTGACAGGAGGAACACTGAAGCTTTCTTT. Translating it yields CASSFDRRNTEAFF.

The rearrangement links TRBV2 to TRBJ1-5; D is uncertain. Germline V gene sequence: CDR1 SNHLY, CDR2 FYNNEI. V lost 6 bases and J lost 0, with 6 bases in between. This CDR3 spans 13 amino acids. The CDR3 here is CASRQDSNQPQHF. CDR3 DNA sequence: TGTGCCAGCAGGCAGGATAGCAATCAGCCCCAGCATTTT.

The sample holds one count of this clone. The rearrangement uses TRBV5-1 and TRBJ2-5, with a weak D call TRBD2 (5 bases). Germline V gene lookup returns CDR1 SGHRS and CDR2 YFSETQ. Trimming removed 0 bases at V and 2 bases at J, with 8 bases between. The CDR3 is made up of 14 amino acids. Here the CDR3 reads CASSLGLTQETQYF. The CDR3 region has the DNA TGCGCCAGCAGCTTGGGACTAACTCAAGAGACCCAGTACTTC. The full variable domain, completed using reference TRBV5-1 and TRBJ2-5, is KAGVTQTPRYLIKTRGQQVTLSCSPISGHRSVSWYQQTPGQGLQFLFEYFSETQRNKGNFPGRFSGRQFSNSRSEMNVSTLELGDSALYLCASSLGLTQETQYFGPGTRLLVL.

The V and J genes are TRBV18 and TRBJ2-3; TRBD1 matches at 9 bases. V shed 4 bases and J 2 bases; nucleotides not matched to a gene: 10. The CDR3 spans 17 residues. The V gene's germline CDR1 is KGHSH and CDR2 LQKENI. The DNA of the CDR3 is TGTGCCAGCTCACTTCAATCCGGGACAGGGCCCACAGATACGCAGTATTTT. It specifies CASSLQSGTGPTDTQYF.

The chain combines TRBV5-1 with TRBJ1-3, with 8 bases that match TRBD1. CDR1 and CDR2 from the germline V gene are SGHRS and YFSETQ. The CDR3 extends over 16 amino acids. Unmatched junction bases numbered 9, after V lost 4 bases and J lost 3 bases. CDR3 in amino acids: CASSPQGAPGGNTIYF. The CDR3 DNA reads as TGCGCCAGCAGCCCGCAGGGGGCGCCGGGTGGAAACACCATATATTTT.

V is TRBV25-1 and J is TRBJ2-3; D may be TRBD1 or TRBD2 (6 bases each). The V end was cut by 2 bases, the J end by 11 bases, with 29 bases between. The CDR3 has 18 amino acids. CDR1 and CDR2 from the germline V gene are MGHDK and SYGVNS. Written as DNA, the CDR3 is TGTGCCAGCAGTGAAAGGGGGGCAGGGCTGGTTCCTGGTGGAGTGCAGTATTTT. It is translated as CASSERGAGLVPGGVQYF.

The V gene is TRBV6-5, the J gene TRBJ1-1, with 7 bases fitting TRBD1. Trimming took 4 bases from V and 11 from J; bases not matched to a gene: 16. The CDR3 runs 15 residues. Germline assignment: CDR1 MNHEY and CDR2 SVGAGI. Here the CDR3 DNA reads TGTGCCAGCAGTTCCCTACAGGGGCAGCATATGAAGGCTTTCTTT. Its translation: CASSSLQGQHMKAFF.

This chain joins TRBV7-9 and TRBJ2-5; 7 nucleotides align to TRBD2. The germline V gene encodes CDR1 SEHNR and CDR2 FQNEAQ (reference sequence). The CDR3 contains 14 residues. The ends lost 7 bases at V and 1 base at J; junction bases unmatched: 6. As DNA, the CDR3 is TGTGCCAGCACCAACCGACTAGCCCAAGAGACCCAGTACTTC. Its protein product is CASTNRLAQETQYF.

A note on this clone: This same CDR3 is encoded by further DNA sequences in the sample. The rearrangement joins TRBV5-1 to TRBJ1-5; the D is unclear. Germline values: CDR1 SGHRS, CDR2 YFSETQ. This CDR3 spans 15 amino acids. Trimming cost V 0 bases and J 0 bases, with 7 bases left between them. CDR3 bases: TGCGCCAGCAGCTTGGTCGGCGGTAGCAATCAGCCCCAGCATTTT. This gives the protein CASSLVGGSNQPQHF.

J is TRBJ1-5 and V is TRBV11-2; D is undetermined. The CDR3 consists of 15 residues. V lost 4 bases and J 3 bases, leaving 13 bases between the germline ends. Germline CDR1 SGHAT, CDR2 FQNNGV. The CDR3 coding sequence is TGTGCCAGCAGCTCAAGTAGTGGGTTCAATCAGCCCCAGCATTTT. It yields the protein CASSSSSGFNQPQHF.

This clone is a singleton in its sample. This chain joins TRBV2 and TRBJ2-7; D may be TRBD2 (5 bases). The germline CDR1 and CDR2 sequences are SNHLY and FYNNEI. The CDR3 covers 14 residues. The V and J ends lost 7 bases and 3 bases respectively, with 16 bases between them. CDR3 amino acids: CASNGQAGGYEQYF. CDR3 nucleotide sequence: TGTGCCAGCAATGGGCAGGCCGGAGGCTACGAGCAGTACTTC.

V gene TRBV27 combines with J gene TRBJ2-7; 7 bases fit TRBD2. The germline V gene encodes CDR1 MNHEY and CDR2 SMNVEV (reference sequence). After removal of 0 bases from V and 2 bases from J, the junction contained 4 bases not matched to a gene. There are 15 residues in the CDR3. The CDR3 region is CASSLSGGSTYEQYF. CDR3 sequence (DNA): TGTGCCAGCAGTTTATCGGGAGGGAGTACCTACGAGCAGTACTTC.

Only one count was recorded for this clone. V and J are TRBV6-2 or TRBV6-3 and TRBJ2-5; 11 bases line up with TRBD1. Germline V lookup: CDR1 MNHEY, CDR2 SVGEGT. The V and J ends lost 2 bases and 5 bases, in that order; junction bases with no gene match: 13. CDR3 size: 18 residues. The CDR3: CASSYPVPGQGDRETQYF. The CDR3 nucleotides are TGTGCCAGCAGTTACCCTGTCCCGGGACAGGGGGATAGGGAGACCCAGTACTTC.